This T cell receptor beta chain is from a study of cytomegalovirus exposure and HLA in healthy donors. Study-level findings and limits: Many donors shared some public TCRs, even though most TCR sequences were rare. As a later analysis showed, several of the most significant clusters appeared to be linked to common viral pathogens.

This PCR relied on a set of 60 Vbeta primers and 13 Jbeta primers. Produced via immunoSEQ multiplex PCR; TCRdb's table is partial and in-frame only. The data show approximately 180,000 clones, roughly 77% seen once. Details on this clone: Its antigen is unknown.

The CDR3 contains 15 residues. V dropped 5 bases and J dropped 0 bases, with 13 bases sitting between them. The germline V gene encodes CDR1 SEHNR and CDR2 FQNEAQ (reference sequence). Each donor's status was that of a healthy bone marrow donor. The chain has TRBV7-9 and TRBJ1-1; D remains unclear. Source material: PBMCs. This sequence originates from a woman between 50 and 59 years old in good health and CMV-seronegative. DNA for the CDR3: TGTGCCAGCAGCCCTAAGCGGGCCATGAACACTGAAGCTTTCTTT. Translation: CASSPKRAMNTEAFF.